The 20 T cell receptor beta chains below were found in one sample sequenced in a study of blood T cell repertoires in COVID-19. Method: immunoSEQ multiplex PCR; TCRdb's copy keeps in-frame clones and lacks some. The table shows about 250,000 clones, with around 90% occurring only once. Sequenced: PBMCs or T cells enriched from blood (not recorded which). Source of these receptors: a woman between 50 and 59 years old who had recovered from COVID-19.

V is TRBV5-5 and J is TRBJ2-3; D possibly corresponds to TRBD1 (7 bases). Trimming cost V 3 bases and J 5 bases, with 19 bases left between them. Germline CDR1 and CDR2: SGHKS and YYEKEE (reference sequence). The CDR3 runs 16 residues. Here the CDR3 DNA reads TGTGCCAGCAGCTCCCTAGGGGGCGGGACAAGAGATACGCAGTATTTT. It yields the protein CASSSLGGGTRDTQYF.

The V gene is TRBV11-2, the J gene TRBJ2-7, with D possibly TRBD1 on 6 matching bases. CDR3 length equals 14 residues. V was pared by 5 bases and J by 2 bases, with 13 bases between. Germline CDR1 reads SGHAT; CDR2 reads FQNNGV. CDR3 amino acids: CASSLQGSAYEQYF. As DNA, the CDR3 is TGTGCCAGCAGCCTACAGGGTTCGGCCTACGAGCAGTACTTC. Full variable domain (remainder filled in from reference TRBV11-2 and TRBJ2-7): EAGVAQSPRYKIIEKRQSVAFWCNPISGHATLYWYQQILGQGPKLLIQFQNNGVVDDSQLPKDRFSAERLKGVDSTLKIQPAKLEDSAVYLCASSLQGSAYEQYFGPGTRLTVT.

This clone was picked up one time. This chain connects TRBV11-2 to TRBJ2-1; unclear D gene. The germline V gene encodes CDR1 SGHAT and CDR2 FQNNGV. With 2 bases removed from V and 6 bases from J, the gap between germline ends came to 8 bases. The CDR3 contains 13 residues. Here the CDR3 DNA reads TGTGCCAGCAGCTTAAATCGAGGCAATGAGCAGTTCTTC. Its protein is CASSLNRGNEQFF.

The sample holds many counts of this clone. CDR3 sequence (DNA): TGTGCCAGCAGTGAAGGGGGGGTCAGCACAGATACGCAGTATTTT. As protein: CASSEGGVSTDTQYF. The V call is TRBV2, the J call TRBJ2-3, with D perhaps TRBD2 (6 bases). The CDR3 has 15 residues. The germline gives CDR1 SNHLY, CDR2 FYNNEI. The V and J ends lost 1 base and 0 bases respectively, with 8 bases between them. The full variable domain, in which reference TRBV2 and TRBJ2-3 provide the parts outside the CDR3, is EPEVTQTPSHQVTQMGQEVILRCVPISNHLYFYWYRQILGQKVEFLVSFYNNEISEKSEIFDDQFSVERPDGSNFTLKIRSTKLEDSAMYFCASSEGGVSTDTQYFGPGTRLTVL.

The J gene is TRBJ1-2, the V gene TRBV2, with a tentative D call TRBD1 (5 bases). Trimming cost V 8 bases and J 9 bases, with 19 bases left between them. The V gene's germline CDR1 is SNHLY and CDR2 FYNNEI. CDR3 size: 13 residues. The CDR3 DNA reads as TGTGCCAGCGGCGGATTAGGGGAGGGGAGCTACACCTTC. It is translated as CASGGLGEGSYTF. The variable domain in full, with the rest retrieved from reference TRBV2 and TRBJ1-2, is EPEVTQTPSHQVTQMGQEVILRCVPISNHLYFYWYRQILGQKVEFLVSFYNNEISEKSEIFDDQFSVERPDGSNFTLKIRSTKLEDSAMYFCASGGLGEGSYTFGSGTRLTVV.

The chain couples TRBV24-1 to TRBJ2-3; 9 positions match TRBD2. This CDR3 contains 17 residues. V lost 4 bases to trimming and J lost 3 bases; unmatched junction nucleotides: 10. The germline CDR1 and CDR2 sequences are KGHDR and SFDVKD. CDR3 in amino acids: CATSDNDPAGGTDTQYF. The CDR3, as DNA: TGTGCCACCAGTGACAACGATCCGGCGGGAGGGACAGATACGCAGTATTTT.

The J gene is TRBJ2-5, the V gene TRBV9; 8 positions agree with TRBD2. CDR3 size: 15 residues. CDR1 is SGDLS, CDR2 YYNGEE, per germline. Trimming removed 1 base from V and 5 bases from J; junction bases left unmatched: 7. CDR3 sequence reads: CASSVLGLVWETQYF. The CDR3 DNA follows: TGTGCCAGCAGCGTATTGGGACTAGTCTGGGAGACCCAGTACTTC. Full variable domain (missing parts from reference TRBV9 and TRBJ2-5): DSGVTQTPKHLITATGQRVTLRCSPRSGDLSVYWYQQSLDQGLQFLIQYYNGEERAKGNILERFSAQQFPDLHSELNLSSLELGDSALYFCASSVLGLVWETQYFGPGTRLLVL.

The CDR3 DNA reads as TGTGCCAGCAGTCAAGAGCCGGGGACTGAAGCTTTCTTT. Its protein is CASSQEPGTEAFF. The chain has TRBV11-3 and TRBJ1-1; D gene uncertain. Trimming removed 6 bases from V and 5 bases from J, with 13 bases in between. This CDR3 has 13 residues. From germline, CDR1 is SGHNT and CDR2 YENEEA.

In nucleotides, the CDR3 is TGTGCCACCAGTGATCCGGGACAAGACACAGATACGCAGTATTTT. Its protein is CATSDPGQDTDTQYF. This rearrangement joins TRBV24-1 to TRBJ2-3; the D gene is possibly TRBD1 (6 bases). Trimming removed 3 bases from V and 2 bases from J, with 11 bases in between. The CDR3 loop spans 15 amino acids. The germline CDR1 and CDR2 sequences are KGHDR and SFDVKD.

This rearrangement joins TRBV6-2 or TRBV6-3 to TRBJ1-1, with a weak D call TRBD1 (6 bases). The germline CDR1 and CDR2 sequences are MNHEY and SVGEGT. V was shortened by 0 bases and J by 1 base, with 15 bases between the two germline ends. The CDR3 totals 17 residues. In DNA form, the CDR3 reads TGTGCCAGCAGTTACTCGGGGGCCGGGGCGGGGAACACTGAAGCTTTCTTT. This sequence encodes CASSYSGAGAGNTEAFF.

This clone appeared once. The chain recombines TRBV5-8 with TRBJ1-4, with D perhaps TRBD1 (5 bases). This CDR3 is built from 15 residues. With 4 bases removed from V and 2 bases from J, the gap between germline ends came to 12 bases. Looked up from germline, CDR1 is SGHTS and CDR2 is YDEGEE. In DNA form, the CDR3 reads TGTGCCAGCAGCGATGGGGGGTCGACTAATGAAAAACTGTTTTTT. Translation gives CASSDGGSTNEKLFF.

The chain combines TRBV5-1 with TRBJ1-1; D is possibly TRBD1 (5 bases). The CDR3 runs to 16 residues. Trimming stripped 2 bases from V and 4 bases from J, with 18 bases between. Per germline, CDR1 SGHRS and CDR2 YFSETQ. The CDR3 bases are TGCGCCAGCAGCTTCCTTTGGGGGGGAGGTATCACTGAAGCTTTCTTT. It translates to CASSFLWGGGITEAFF. Drawing the rest from reference TRBV5-1 and TRBJ1-1, the complete variable domain is KAGVTQTPRYLIKTRGQQVTLSCSPISGHRSVSWYQQTPGQGLQFLFEYFSETQRNKGNFPGRFSGRQFSNSRSEMNVSTLELGDSALYLCASSFLWGGGITEAFFGQGTRLTVV.

The genes are TRBV4-1 and TRBJ2-1, with 8 bases matching TRBD2. This CDR3 has 16 residues. Germline-derived CDR1 and CDR2 are MGHRA and YSYEKL. V lost 9 bases to trimming and J lost 0 bases; unmatched junction nucleotides: 10. The CDR3 nucleotides read TGCGCCAGTTCCAAACTAGCGGTTAGCTCCTACAATGAGCAGTTCTTC. This codes for CASSKLAVSSYNEQFF.

V is TRBV25-1 and J is TRBJ1-4; 8 nucleotides match TRBD1. Germline CDR1 MGHDK, CDR2 SYGVNS. Trimming cost V 5 bases and J 8 bases; bases outside gene matches: 7. The CDR3 length is 14 residues. CDR3 residues: CASSRQGRQEKLFF. CDR3 bases: TGTGCCAGCAGTAGACAGGGGCGGCAGGAAAAACTGTTTTTT.

The CDR3 loop reads CASSPPKGEETQYF. The CDR3 DNA is TGTGCCAGCTCACCACCAAAGGGGGAAGAGACCCAGTACTTC. The V call is TRBV18, the J call TRBJ2-5; D perhaps matches TRBD1 (6 bases). Trimming stripped 0 bases from V and 3 bases from J, with 8 bases between. CDR3 length: 14 residues. Germline V gene data show CDR1 as KGHSH and CDR2 as LQKENI.

The table lists this clone with a count of one. The chain combines TRBV7-9 with TRBJ2-7; 8 nucleotides line up with TRBD1. CDR1 is SEHNR and CDR2 is FQNEAQ in the germline V gene (reference sequence). The CDR3 covers 14 residues. V was clipped by 5 bases and J by 5 bases; unmatched bases: 8. CDR3 amino acids: CASSTLDRAHEQYF. CDR3 DNA sequence: TGTGCCAGCAGCACCTTGGACAGGGCCCACGAGCAGTACTTC.

This sequence joins TRBV18 and TRBJ2-5, with TRBD2 matching over 11 bases. From germline, CDR1 is KGHSH and CDR2 LQKENI. Unmatched junction bases numbered 2, after V lost 6 bases and J lost 2 bases. This CDR3 contains 14 residues. This chain's CDR3 is CASSGTSGQETQYF. The DNA of the CDR3 is TGTGCCAGCTCGGGGACTAGCGGACAAGAGACCCAGTACTTC.

This rearrangement joins TRBV4-1 to TRBJ1-2; a weak D match, TRBD1 (6 bases). The CDR3 length is 17 residues. CDR1 is MGHRA and CDR2 is YSYEKL in the germline V gene. Trimming took 1 base from V and 0 from J, leaving 15 bases between them. DNA for the CDR3: TGCGCCAGCAGCCAAGTAAGAAACAGGGAATCTAACTATGGCTACACCTTC. It is translated as CASSQVRNRESNYGYTF.

The chain carries TRBV2 and TRBJ2-1, with D unresolved. Germline V lookup: CDR1 SNHLY, CDR2 FYNNEI. Trimming took 0 bases from V and 4 from J, leaving 7 bases between them. This CDR3 contains 14 residues. The DNA for the CDR3 is TGTGCCAGCAGTGAAGCCTCCAGTTACAATGAGCAGTTCTTC. Its translation: CASSEASSYNEQFF.

The chain combines TRBV6-5 with TRBJ1-1; TRBD1 is a possible D gene (6 bases). Germline assignment: CDR1 MNHEY and CDR2 SVGAGI. This CDR3 contains 13 residues. The V and J ends lost 4 bases and 1 base respectively, with 7 bases between them. The CDR3 reads CASSSTGNTEAFF. CDR3 coding DNA: TGTGCCAGCAGTTCGACAGGGAACACTGAAGCTTTCTTT.